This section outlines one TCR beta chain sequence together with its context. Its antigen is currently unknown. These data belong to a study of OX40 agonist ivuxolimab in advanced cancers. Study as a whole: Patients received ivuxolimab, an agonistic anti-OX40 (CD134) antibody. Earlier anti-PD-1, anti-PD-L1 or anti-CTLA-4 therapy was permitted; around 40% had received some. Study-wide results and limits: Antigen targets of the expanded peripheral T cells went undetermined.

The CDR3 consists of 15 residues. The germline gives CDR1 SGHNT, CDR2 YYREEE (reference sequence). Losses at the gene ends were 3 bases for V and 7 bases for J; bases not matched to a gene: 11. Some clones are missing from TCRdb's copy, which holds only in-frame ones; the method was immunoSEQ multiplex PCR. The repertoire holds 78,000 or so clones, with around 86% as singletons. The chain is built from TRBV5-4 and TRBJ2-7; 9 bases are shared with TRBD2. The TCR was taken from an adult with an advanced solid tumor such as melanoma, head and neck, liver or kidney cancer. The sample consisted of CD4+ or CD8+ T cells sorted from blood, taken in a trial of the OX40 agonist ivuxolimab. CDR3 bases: TGTGCCAGCAGCTGGGGCAGCGGGAGGCCGGAGGAGCAGTACTTC. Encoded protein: CASSWGSGRPEEQYF.